This T cell receptor (beta chain) was obtained from a study of a mutant IDH1 vaccine in newly diagnosed glioma. Across the whole study: Of the patients given treatment, approximately 60% were male and 37.5% were female, and a mean age of about 44 years was recorded. Previous treatment comprised radiotherapy, temozolomide, or both, mostly both.

Study-wide points: With respect to changes in top peripheral T cell clonotypes, pseudoprogression seemed unrelated. Immune responses arising from the vaccine appeared in 80% to 95% of patients.

Described time point: baseline, week 1 (first vaccination visit). The sample's treatment: pre-vaccination baseline after standard-of-care therapy. Details on this clone: The antigen remains undetermined.

Sequencing used immunoSEQ multiplex PCR; TCRdb keeps in-frame clones, though not all of them. Of roughly 70,000 clones in the sample, 80% to 90% were seen once. The CDR3 consists of 15 residues. Germline V lookup: CDR1 LNHDA, CDR2 SQIVND (reference sequence). Between the trimmed V and J ends, which lost 4 bases and 3 bases, there was a span of 12 bases. The clonotype was recovered from a man aged 25-45 years with glioma. This chain joins TRBV19 and TRBJ1-4, with D possibly matching TRBD1 (5 bases). The sample here was PBMCs, taken from a glioma patient treated with radiotherapy, temozolomide or both. The CDR3 DNA reads as TGTGCCAGTAGTACCCTTGCAGGGCCTAATGAAAAACTGTTTTTT. Protein sequence: CASSTLAGPNEKLFF.